The clone carrying this TCR beta chain was seen only a few times. The data were obtained in a study of T cell repertoires in cytomegalovirus infection. Study-wide context: An indication of both CMV infection and matching HLA type came from public TCR beta signatures.

CDR3 length: 14 amino acids. J gave up 12 bases and V 0 bases, and 7 bases lay outside the gene matches. Germline CDR1 is SGDLS and CDR2 is YYNGEE. Each CDR3 protein gets one entry after TCRdb re-called the reads with MiXCR. The sample lists around 450,000 distinct CDR3 sequences, about 10% occurring once. J is TRBJ2-1 and V is TRBV9; TRBD1 matches 9 bases. The receptor was isolated from a human donor in good health (CMV status not recorded). Some clones in this sample may be carry-over from other donors' samples. The sample was PBMCs. The CDR3 spells CASSVGGMGQGQFF. The CDR3 region has the DNA TGTGCCAGCAGCGTAGGGGGGATGGGACAGGGGCAGTTCTTC.